The rows below give T cell receptor beta chains drawn from one sample of a study of shared clonotypes between healthy human individuals. This table comes from immunoSEQ multiplex PCR, and its TCRdb copy is limited to in-frame clones, with some not included. Of some 2,500,000 clones listed, 92% are singletons. What was sequenced was naive CD4+ T cells from PBMCs. These receptors all stem from a man aged 18 to 30 in good health. Some clones in this sample may be carry-over from other donors' samples. Each CDR3 is given with its conserved first and last residue. The D gene is left open where the match is weak. Size is omitted from some rows. Given values are once, few, many or a class for expanded clones.

NA	14	TRBV5-8	TRBJ2-5	NA	CASSATGKGETQYF	TGTGCCAGCAGCGCCACAGGGAAAGGGGAGACCCAGTACTTC
NA	14	TRBV15	TRBJ1-1	NA	CATSRAGPNTEAFF	TGTGCCACCAGCAGAGCCGGACCGAACACTGAAGCTTTCTTT
few	13	TRBV5-1	TRBJ2-5	NA	CASSLPGQETQYF	TGCGCCAGCAGCTTGCCCGGCCAAGAGACCCAGTACTTC
NA	16	TRBV25-1	TRBJ2-7	NA	CASSELGGAESSEQYF	TGTGCCAGCAGTGAATTGGGGGGCGCTGAATCAAGCGAGCAGTACTTC
once	13	TRBV19	TRBJ1-2	NA	CASSFGGVYGYTF	TGTGCCAGTAGCTTTGGGGGTGTCTATGGCTACACCTTC
NA	13	TRBV9	TRBJ1-5	NA	CASSVGVSQPQHF	TGTGCCAGCAGCGTAGGGGTCTCTCAGCCCCAGCATTTT
once	14	TRBV5-1	TRBJ2-6	NA	CASSPVGGANVLTF	TGCGCCAGCAGCCCCGTAGGAGGGGCCAACGTCCTGACTTTC
once	18	TRBV7-9	TRBJ1-6	NA	CASSLGSRGSSYNSPLHF	TGTGCCAGCAGCTTAGGTAGCAGGGGAAGCTCCTATAATTCACCCCTCCACTTT
NA	16	TRBV7-2	TRBJ2-7	TRBD1	CASAPLGGTGTYEQYF	TGTGCCAGCGCTCCCCTCGGGGGGACAGGGACCTACGAGCAGTACTTC
NA	14	TRBV28	TRBJ1-2	NA	CASSLPGTNYGYTF	TGTGCCAGCAGTTTACCTGGTACCAACTATGGCTACACCTTC
NA	14	TRBV18	TRBJ1-2	NA	CASSPRQTNYGYTF	TGTGCCAGCTCACCCCGACAGACTAACTATGGCTACACCTTC
few	16	TRBV9	TRBJ2-7	TRBD2	CASSVGLADTSYEQYF	TGTGCCAGCAGCGTAGGCCTAGCGGATACTTCCTACGAGCAGTACTTC
NA	15	TRBV6-1	TRBJ1-5	TRBD1	CASSAPGGGNQPQHF	TGTGCCAGCAGTGCCCCAGGGGGCGGCAATCAGCCCCAGCATTTT
NA	14	TRBV9	TRBJ2-7	NA	CASSVGAFSYEQYF	TGTGCCAGCAGCGTAGGGGCCTTCTCCTACGAGCAGTACTTC
NA	13	TRBV5-5	TRBJ1-5	NA	CASSKSVIQPQHF	TGTGCCAGCAGCAAGAGCGTCATTCAGCCCCAGCATTTT
NA	14	TRBV6-6	TRBJ2-7	NA	CASSVRIGTYEQYF	TGTGCCAGCAGTGTACGCATTGGGACCTACGAGCAGTACTTC
few	13	TRBV28	TRBJ1-5	NA	CASTFRQSQPQHF	TGTGCCAGCACTTTCCGCCAAAGTCAGCCCCAGCATTTT
NA	17	TRBV5-4	TRBJ2-7	TRBD2	CASSDSGRAILSHEQYF	TGTGCCAGCAGCGATTCTGGGAGGGCTATTCTAAGCCACGAGCAGTACTTC